Listed here are 17 T cell receptor beta chains from one sample, sequenced in a study of blood T cell repertoires in COVID-19. Sequenced by immunoSEQ multiplex PCR; TCRdb stores in-frame clones only, minus some. The data contain about 14,000 clones, over 65% of them singletons. Input material: peripheral blood. The origin of the receptors is a boy between 2 and 10 years old with active or convalescent COVID-19.

V is TRBV5-1 and J is TRBJ2-3; 9 bases map to TRBD2. After removal of 3 bases from V and 5 bases from J, the junction contained 7 bases not matched to a gene. The CDR3 totals 15 residues. The V gene's germline CDR1 is SGHRS and CDR2 YFSETQ. CDR3 in DNA: TGCGCCAGCAGCTCTAGGACTAGCGTTATAGATACGCAGTATTTT. Translating gives CASSSRTSVIDTQYF.

Only one count was recorded for this clone. The chain has TRBV3-1 (or the pseudogene TRBV3-2) and TRBJ1-6, with D possibly TRBD1 on 5 matching bases. This CDR3 spans 13 amino acids. V was cut by 4 bases and J by 7 bases, with 8 bases left in between. In germline, CDR1 is LGHDT, CDR2 YNNKEL (reference sequence). For the CDR3, the DNA is TGTGCCAGCAGCCTCCGGGGGAATTCACCCCTCCACTTT. Protein: CASSLRGNSPLHF.

The chain recombines TRBV10-3 with TRBJ1-3, with 7 bases aligning to TRBD1. This CDR3 comprises 16 residues. CDR1 is ENHRY and CDR2 is SYGVKD in the germline V gene. Losses at the gene ends were 4 bases for V and 2 bases for J; bases not matched to a gene: 8. The DNA of the CDR3 is TGTGCCATCAGTGTAGCCCCAGGGGGACCTGGAAACACCATATATTTT. It encodes CAISVAPGGPGNTIYF.

The V and J genes are TRBV5-4 and TRBJ1-4, with D perhaps TRBD1 (6 bases). V was trimmed by 2 bases and J by 8 bases, leaving 13 bases between them. The CDR3 is 14 residues long. Germline V gene data show CDR1 as SGHNT and CDR2 as YYREEE (reference sequence). DNA for the CDR3: TGTGCCAGCAGCTTTTTTGGGGGCGCAGAAAAACTGTTTTTT. Translating it yields CASSFFGGAEKLFF.

This chain joins TRBV5-1 and TRBJ2-5; 7 nucleotides match TRBD2. The CDR3 runs to 17 residues. Germline-derived CDR1 and CDR2 are SGHRS and YFSETQ. V was clipped by 0 bases and J by 1 base; unmatched bases: 9. In DNA, the CDR3 is TGCGCCAGCAGCTTGGTCGCGGGAGCAGGAGGCCAAGAGACCCAGTACTTC. Encoded protein: CASSLVAGAGGQETQYF.

V and J are TRBV15 and TRBJ2-3; 8 bases map to TRBD1. Germline lookup yields CDR1 LNHNV and CDR2 YYDKDF (reference sequence). Losses at the gene ends were 6 bases for V and 4 bases for J; bases not matched to a gene: 18. The CDR3 is 18 amino acids. The CDR3 here is CATREIFAAGQDADTQYF. CDR3 DNA sequence: TGTGCCACCAGGGAAATTTTCGCGGCGGGACAGGACGCAGATACGCAGTATTTT.

The J gene is TRBJ1-5, the V gene TRBV6-5, with D possibly matching TRBD1 (5 bases). Germline V gene sequence: CDR1 MNHEY, CDR2 SVGAGI. Trimming pared 5 bases from V and 2 bases from J, leaving 10 bases between. The CDR3 length is 14 residues. The DNA for the CDR3 is TGTGCCAGCAGTCAGGGAGGAGGCAATCAGCCCCAGCATTTT. It translates to CASSQGGGNQPQHF.

The V and J genes are TRBV3-1 (or the pseudogene TRBV3-2) and TRBJ1-1, with D tentatively TRBD1 (5 bases). The CDR3 is made up of 16 amino acids. Germline lookup yields CDR1 LGHDT and CDR2 YNNKEL (reference sequence). V lost 4 bases and J lost 4, with 19 bases in between. The CDR3: CASSLLTGGDGTEAFF. CDR3 sequence (DNA): TGTGCCAGCAGCCTCCTAACGGGAGGGGATGGCACTGAAGCTTTCTTT.

This clone is medium-sized within its sample. The chain couples TRBV2 to TRBJ1-1; 10 bases agree with TRBD1. The germline V gene encodes CDR1 SNHLY and CDR2 FYNNEI. This CDR3 is built from 14 residues. J gave up 5 bases and V 4 bases, and 4 bases lay outside the gene matches. In nucleotides, the CDR3 is TGTGCCAGCAGTGTCGACAGGGGGCAGACTGAAGCTTTCTTT. Translated: CASSVDRGQTEAFF.

J is TRBJ1-2 and V is TRBV27; possible D gene TRBD1, 6 bases. The V end lost 6 bases, the J end lost 8 bases, and 22 bases lay between the germline ends. Per germline, CDR1 MNHEY and CDR2 SMNVEV (reference sequence). CDR3 length: 15 amino acids. This CDR3 is CASSNTKTGLGGYTF. The DNA of the CDR3 is TGTGCCAGCAGCAACACTAAAACAGGGTTAGGGGGCTACACCTTC.

This clone occurred a few times. This sequence joins TRBV7-9 and TRBJ2-1; TRBD2 agrees at 10 bases. Germline loops: CDR1 SEHNR, CDR2 FQNEAQ (reference sequence). The CDR3 covers 17 residues. Trimming at V came to 3 bases and at J to 6 bases, leaving 11 bases not matched to a gene. The CDR3 DNA reads as TGTGCCAGCAGCTTCGCGCCTCTAGCGGGAGTCCCCAATGAGCAGTTCTTC. Its protein is CASSFAPLAGVPNEQFF.

This clone occurred once. The chain combines TRBV6-6 with TRBJ1-5; 10 bases align to TRBD1. After removal of 7 bases from V and 6 bases from J, the junction contained 12 bases not matched to a gene. The germline V gene encodes CDR1 MNHNY and CDR2 SVGAGI (reference sequence). The CDR3 is made up of 16 amino acids. CDR3 nucleotides: TGTGCCAGCAACTTACGGGGAGGACAGGGGGGTCAGCCCCAGCATTTT. As protein: CASNLRGGQGGQPQHF.

This chain uses TRBV5-1 with TRBJ2-1, with D tentatively TRBD2 (6 bases). The CDR3 spans 14 residues. Germline values: CDR1 SGHRS, CDR2 YFSETQ. The V and J ends lost 5 bases and 9 bases respectively, with 18 bases between them. CDR3 protein: CASRGGTSVGEQFF. The CDR3 nucleotides read TGCGCCAGCAGGGGTGGGACTTCAGTCGGTGAGCAGTTCTTC.

The chain combines TRBV7-9 with TRBJ2-2, with D perhaps matching TRBD1 (5 bases). Germline lookup yields CDR1 SEHNR and CDR2 FQNEAQ (reference sequence). The CDR3 length is 16 residues. Deletions cut 7 bases from V and 5 bases from J, with 20 bases between. CDR3 region: CASTYSRVERTGELFF. The CDR3 DNA is TGTGCCAGCACCTACAGCAGGGTGGAAAGGACCGGGGAGCTGTTTTTT.

This clone was found once. The rearrangement joins TRBV20-1 to TRBJ1-1; a possible D gene is TRBD1 (5 bases). Trimming pared 6 bases from V and 2 bases from J, leaving 7 bases between. Germline V gene data show CDR1 as DFQATT and CDR2 as SNEGSKA (reference sequence). This CDR3 has 11 amino acids. CDR3 nucleotide sequence: TGCAGTGCGGGACTAAACACTGAAGCTTTCTTT. Translated: CSAGLNTEAFF.

Concerning this clone itself: The identical CDR3 is also encoded by other nucleotide sequences in the sample. The chain uses TRBV5-4 and TRBJ2-7, with 8 bases fitting TRBD2. There are 15 residues in the CDR3. Trimming cost V 2 bases and J 7 bases; bases outside gene matches: 11. In germline, CDR1 is SGHNT, CDR2 YYREEE (reference sequence). CDR3 nucleotide sequence: TGTGCCAGCAGCTTTGTCAGCGGGAGCTCTCATGAGCAGTACTTC. It yields the protein CASSFVSGSSHEQYF.

The chain couples TRBV18 to TRBJ1-6; 9 bases agree with TRBD1. V was clipped by 2 bases and J by 18 bases; unmatched bases: 11. Germline CDR1 KGHSH, CDR2 LQKENI. The CDR3 runs to 14 residues. This CDR3 is CASSPSSEGQGAHF. CDR3 sequence (DNA): TGTGCCAGCTCACCATCCTCAGAGGGACAGGGTGCCCACTTT.